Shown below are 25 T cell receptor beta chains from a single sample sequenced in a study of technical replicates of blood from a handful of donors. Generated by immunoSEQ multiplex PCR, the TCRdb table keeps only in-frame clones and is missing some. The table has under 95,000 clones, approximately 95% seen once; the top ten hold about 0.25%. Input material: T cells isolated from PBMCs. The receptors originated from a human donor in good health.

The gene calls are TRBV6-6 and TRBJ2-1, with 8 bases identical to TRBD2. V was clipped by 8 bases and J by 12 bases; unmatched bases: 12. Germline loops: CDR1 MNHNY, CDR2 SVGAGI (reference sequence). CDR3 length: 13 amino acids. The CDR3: CASSLAGTLGQFF. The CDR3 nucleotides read TGTGCCAGCTCCCTAGCGGGCACGTTAGGGCAGTTCTTC.

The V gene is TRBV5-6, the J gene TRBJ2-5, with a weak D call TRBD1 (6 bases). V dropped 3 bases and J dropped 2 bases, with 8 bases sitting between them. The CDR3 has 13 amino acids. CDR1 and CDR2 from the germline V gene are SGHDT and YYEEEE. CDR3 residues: CASSSGQQETQYF. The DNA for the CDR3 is TGTGCCAGCAGCTCGGGACAACAAGAGACCCAGTACTTC.

CDR3 nucleotides: TGTGCCAGTAGTATAGGCCTAGCGGGACGTACAGATACGCAGTATTTT. Its protein is CASSIGLAGRTDTQYF. The chain combines TRBV19 with TRBJ2-3, with 9 bases lining up with TRBD2. After removal of 1 base from V and 3 bases from J, the junction contained 5 bases not matched to a gene. Germline loops: CDR1 LNHDA, CDR2 SQIVND (reference sequence). The CDR3 extends over 16 amino acids.

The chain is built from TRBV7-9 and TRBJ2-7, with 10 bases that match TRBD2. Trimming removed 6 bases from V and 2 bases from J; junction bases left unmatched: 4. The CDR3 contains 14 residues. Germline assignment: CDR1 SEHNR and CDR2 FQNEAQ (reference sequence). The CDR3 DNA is TGTGCCAGCAGTACTAGCGGGACGACCTACGAGCAGTACTTC. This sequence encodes CASSTSGTTYEQYF. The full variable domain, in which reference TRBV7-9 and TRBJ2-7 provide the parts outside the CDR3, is DTGVSQNPRHKITKRGQNVTFRCDPISEHNRLYWYRQTLGQGPEFLTYFQNEAQLEKSRLLSDRFSAERPKGSFSTLEIQRTEQGDSAMYLCASSTSGTTYEQYFGPGTRLTVT.

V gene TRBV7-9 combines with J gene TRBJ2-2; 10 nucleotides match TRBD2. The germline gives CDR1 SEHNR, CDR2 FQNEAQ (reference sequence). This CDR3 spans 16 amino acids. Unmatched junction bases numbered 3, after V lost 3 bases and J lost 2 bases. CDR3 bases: TGTGCCAGCAGCTTCCTAGCGGGAGTAAACACCGGGGAGCTGTTTTTT. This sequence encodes CASSFLAGVNTGELFF.

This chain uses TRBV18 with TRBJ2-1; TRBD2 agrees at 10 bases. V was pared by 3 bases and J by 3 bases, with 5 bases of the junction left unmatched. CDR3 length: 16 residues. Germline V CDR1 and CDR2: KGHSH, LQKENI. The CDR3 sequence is CASSPQLAGYYNEQFF. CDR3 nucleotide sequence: TGTGCCAGCTCACCCCAACTAGCGGGGTACTACAATGAGCAGTTCTTC.

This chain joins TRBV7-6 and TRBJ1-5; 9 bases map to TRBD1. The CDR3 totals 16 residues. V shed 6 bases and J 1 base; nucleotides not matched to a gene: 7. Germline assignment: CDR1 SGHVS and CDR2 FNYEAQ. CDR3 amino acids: CASSPGQGGSNQPQHF. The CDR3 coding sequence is TGTGCCAGCAGTCCGGGACAGGGAGGAAGCAATCAGCCCCAGCATTTT.

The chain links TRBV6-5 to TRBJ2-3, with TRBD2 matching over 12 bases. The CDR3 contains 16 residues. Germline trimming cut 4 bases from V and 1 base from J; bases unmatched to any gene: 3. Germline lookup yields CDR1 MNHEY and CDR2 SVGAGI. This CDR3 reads CASSSLAGGGTDTQYF. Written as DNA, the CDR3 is TGTGCCAGCAGTTCCCTAGCGGGAGGGGGCACAGATACGCAGTATTTT.

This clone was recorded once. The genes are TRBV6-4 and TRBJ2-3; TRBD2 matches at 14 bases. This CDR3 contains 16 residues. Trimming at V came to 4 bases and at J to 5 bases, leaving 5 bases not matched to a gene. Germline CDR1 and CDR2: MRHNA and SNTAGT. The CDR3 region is CASSAGTSGRKDTQYF. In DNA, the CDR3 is TGTGCCAGCAGTGCCGGGACTAGCGGGAGAAAAGATACGCAGTATTTT.

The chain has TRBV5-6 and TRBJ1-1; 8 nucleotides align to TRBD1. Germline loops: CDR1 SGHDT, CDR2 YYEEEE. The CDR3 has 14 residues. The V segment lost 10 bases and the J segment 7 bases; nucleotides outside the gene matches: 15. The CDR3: CASLETGAKYEAFF. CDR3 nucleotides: TGTGCCTCCCTCGAGACAGGGGCCAAGTATGAAGCTTTCTTT.

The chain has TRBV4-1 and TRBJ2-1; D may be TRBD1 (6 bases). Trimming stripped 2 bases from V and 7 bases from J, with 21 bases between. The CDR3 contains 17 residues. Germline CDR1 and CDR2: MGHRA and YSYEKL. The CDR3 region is CASSQIYRAGSRNEQFF. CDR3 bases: TGCGCCAGCAGCCAAATCTACAGGGCTGGGTCAAGGAATGAGCAGTTCTTC.

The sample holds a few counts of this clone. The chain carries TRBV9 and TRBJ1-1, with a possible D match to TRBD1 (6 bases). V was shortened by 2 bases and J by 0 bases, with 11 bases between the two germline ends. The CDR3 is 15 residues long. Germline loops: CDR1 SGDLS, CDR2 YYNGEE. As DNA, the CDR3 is TGTGCCAGCAGCGTGGACGGACAGTTGAACACTGAAGCTTTCTTT. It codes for CASSVDGQLNTEAFF. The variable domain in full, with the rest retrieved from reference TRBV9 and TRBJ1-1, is DSGVTQTPKHLITATGQRVTLRCSPRSGDLSVYWYQQSLDQGLQFLIQYYNGEERAKGNILERFSAQQFPDLHSELNLSSLELGDSALYFCASSVDGQLNTEAFFGQGTRLTVV.

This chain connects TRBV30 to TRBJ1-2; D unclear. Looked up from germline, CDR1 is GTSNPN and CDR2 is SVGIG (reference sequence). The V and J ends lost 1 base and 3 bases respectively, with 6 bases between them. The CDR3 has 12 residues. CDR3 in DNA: TGTGCCTGGAGTGGAGGAGACTATGGCTACACCTTC. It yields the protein CAWSGGDYGYTF.

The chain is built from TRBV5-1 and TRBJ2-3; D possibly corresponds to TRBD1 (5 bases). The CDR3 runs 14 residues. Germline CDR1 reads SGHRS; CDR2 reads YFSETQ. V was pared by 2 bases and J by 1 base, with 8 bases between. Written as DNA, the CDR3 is TGCGCCAGCAGCTTAGGCAGGGGCACAGATACGCAGTATTTT. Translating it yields CASSLGRGTDTQYF.

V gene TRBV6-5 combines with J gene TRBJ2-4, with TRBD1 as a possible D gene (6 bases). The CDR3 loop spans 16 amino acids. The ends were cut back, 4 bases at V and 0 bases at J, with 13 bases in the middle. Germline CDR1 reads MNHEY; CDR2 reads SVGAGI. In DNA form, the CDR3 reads TGTGCCAGCAGTTCGGACAGCCTTCTAGCCAAAAACATTCAGTACTTC. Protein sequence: CASSSDSLLAKNIQYF.

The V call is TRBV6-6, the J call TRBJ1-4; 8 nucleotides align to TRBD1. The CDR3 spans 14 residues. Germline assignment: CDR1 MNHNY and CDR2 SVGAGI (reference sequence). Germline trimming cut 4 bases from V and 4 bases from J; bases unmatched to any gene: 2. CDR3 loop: CASSSTGDNEKLFF. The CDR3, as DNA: TGTGCCAGCAGTTCGACAGGGGATAATGAAAAACTGTTTTTT.

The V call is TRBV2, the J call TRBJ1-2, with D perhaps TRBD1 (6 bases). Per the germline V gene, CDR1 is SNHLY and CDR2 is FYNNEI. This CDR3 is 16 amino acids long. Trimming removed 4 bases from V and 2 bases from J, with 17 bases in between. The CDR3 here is CASSVVDSFSNYGYTF. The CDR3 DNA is TGTGCCAGCAGTGTGGTGGACAGTTTTTCCAACTATGGCTACACCTTC.

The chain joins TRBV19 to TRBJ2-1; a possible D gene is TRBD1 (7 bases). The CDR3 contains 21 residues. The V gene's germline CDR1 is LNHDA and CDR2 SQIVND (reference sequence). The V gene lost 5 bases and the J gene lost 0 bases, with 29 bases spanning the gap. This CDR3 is CASSETRQGYSGRSSYNEQFF. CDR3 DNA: TGTGCCAGTAGTGAAACAAGACAGGGATATAGCGGCCGAAGCTCCTACAATGAGCAGTTCTTC.

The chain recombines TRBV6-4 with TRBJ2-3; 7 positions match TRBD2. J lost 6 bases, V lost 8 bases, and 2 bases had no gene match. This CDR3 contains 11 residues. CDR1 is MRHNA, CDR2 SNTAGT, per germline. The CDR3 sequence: CASGEGDTQYF. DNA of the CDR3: TGTGCCAGCGGGGAGGGGGATACGCAGTATTTT.

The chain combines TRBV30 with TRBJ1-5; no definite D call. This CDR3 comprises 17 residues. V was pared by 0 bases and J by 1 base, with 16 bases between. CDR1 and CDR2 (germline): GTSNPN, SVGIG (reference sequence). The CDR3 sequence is CAWSVPPYRRSNQPQHF. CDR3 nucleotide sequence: TGTGCCTGGAGTGTACCCCCTTACAGAAGGAGCAATCAGCCCCAGCATTTT. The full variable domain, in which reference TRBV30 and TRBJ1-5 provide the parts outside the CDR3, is SQTIHQWPATLVQPVGSPLSLECTVEGTSNPNLYWYRQAAGRGLQLLFYSVGIGQISSEVPQNLSASRPQDRQFILSSKKLLLSDSGFYLCAWSVPPYRRSNQPQHFGDGTRLSIL.

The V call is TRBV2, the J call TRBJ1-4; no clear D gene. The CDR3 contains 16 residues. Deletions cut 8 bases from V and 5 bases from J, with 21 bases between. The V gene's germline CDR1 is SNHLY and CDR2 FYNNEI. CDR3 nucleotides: TGTGCCAGCCTCAAGCTTCTGGGCACGCCCAATGAAAAACTGTTTTTT. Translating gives CASLKLLGTPNEKLFF.

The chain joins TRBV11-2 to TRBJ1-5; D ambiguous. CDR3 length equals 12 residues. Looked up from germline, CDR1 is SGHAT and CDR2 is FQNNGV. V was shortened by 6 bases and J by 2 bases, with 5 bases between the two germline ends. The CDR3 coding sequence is TGTGCCAGCAGACAGCGCAATCAGCCCCAGCATTTT. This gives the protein CASRQRNQPQHF.

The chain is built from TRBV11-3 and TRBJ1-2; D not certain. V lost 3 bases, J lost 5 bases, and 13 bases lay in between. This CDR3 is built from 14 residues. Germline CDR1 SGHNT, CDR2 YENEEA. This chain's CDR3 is CASSFQGGDYGYTF. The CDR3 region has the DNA TGTGCCAGCAGCTTCCAAGGCGGTGATTATGGCTACACCTTC.

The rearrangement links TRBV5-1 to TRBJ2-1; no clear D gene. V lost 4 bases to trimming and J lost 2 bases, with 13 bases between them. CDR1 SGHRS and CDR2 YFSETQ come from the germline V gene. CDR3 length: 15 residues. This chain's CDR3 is CASSPDALPYNEQFF. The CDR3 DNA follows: TGCGCCAGCAGCCCAGATGCCCTCCCCTACAATGAGCAGTTCTTC.

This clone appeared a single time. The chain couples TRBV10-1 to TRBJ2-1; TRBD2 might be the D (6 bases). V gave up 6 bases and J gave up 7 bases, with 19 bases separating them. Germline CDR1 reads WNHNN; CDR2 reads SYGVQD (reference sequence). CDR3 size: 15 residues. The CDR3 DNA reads TGCGCCAGCAGACCGCGGGGCTCCTACATGAATGAGCAGTTCTTC. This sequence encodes CASRPRGSYMNEQFF.